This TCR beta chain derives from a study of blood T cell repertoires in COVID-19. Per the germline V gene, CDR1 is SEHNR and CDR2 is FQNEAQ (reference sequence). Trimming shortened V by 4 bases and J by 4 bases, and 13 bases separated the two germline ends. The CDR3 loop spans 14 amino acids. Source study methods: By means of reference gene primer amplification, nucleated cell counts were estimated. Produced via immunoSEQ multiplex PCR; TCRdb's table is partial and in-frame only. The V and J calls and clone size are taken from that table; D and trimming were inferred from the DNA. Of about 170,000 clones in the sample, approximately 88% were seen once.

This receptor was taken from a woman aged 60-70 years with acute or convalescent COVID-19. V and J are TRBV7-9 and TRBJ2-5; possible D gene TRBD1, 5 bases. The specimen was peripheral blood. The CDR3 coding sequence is TGTGCCAGCAGCTGGGGCCCCTGGGGAGAGACCCAGTACTTC. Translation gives CASSWGPWGETQYF.